Each of the 16 T cell receptor beta chains below was sequenced from the same sample in a study of shared T cell receptors in the human thymus. The method was immunoSEQ multiplex PCR; TCRdb's version includes in-frame clones alone and lacks a portion of them. The table records about 380,000 clones, 95% of them present only once. The source material was thymocytes. The receptor set was obtained from a human donor.

The chain combines TRBV28 with TRBJ1-2, with D possibly TRBD1 on 6 matching bases. This CDR3 is built from 14 residues. Germline V CDR1 and CDR2: MDHEN, SYDVKM. V dropped 5 bases and J dropped 2 bases, with 12 bases sitting between them. CDR3 region: CASSRQVMNYGYTF. CDR3 DNA sequence: TGTGCCAGCAGTAGACAGGTGATGAACTATGGCTACACCTTC.

J is TRBJ2-7 and V is TRBV10-3; D assignment may be TRBD1 or TRBD2 (5 bases each). From germline, CDR1 is ENHRY and CDR2 SYGVKD. The CDR3 runs to 15 residues. V gave up 11 bases and J gave up 4 bases, with 24 bases separating them. The CDR3 DNA sequence: TGTGCCCCAACGGGGTCCCGGGACCAACTATACGAGCAGTACTTC. Translating it yields CAPTGSRDQLYEQYF.

In this sample, this clone turned up once. The chain combines TRBV10-3 with TRBJ2-2, with D maybe TRBD2 (5 bases). Per the germline V gene, CDR1 is ENHRY and CDR2 is SYGVKD. This CDR3 comprises 15 residues. V was shortened by 10 bases and J by 2 bases, with 17 bases between the two germline ends. CDR3 in amino acids: CATTSRLSNTGELFF. The CDR3 coding sequence is TGTGCCACCACATCCCGACTATCCAACACCGGGGAGCTGTTTTTT.

The V and J genes are TRBV28 and TRBJ1-2, with unresolved D. The CDR3 spans 15 residues. V gave up 5 bases and J gave up 1 base, with 14 bases separating them. The germline V gene encodes CDR1 MDHEN and CDR2 SYDVKM. The CDR3 sequence: CASSPIGRLNYGYTF. In DNA, the CDR3 is TGTGCCAGCAGTCCCATCGGACGGCTTAACTATGGCTACACCTTC.

The chain recombines TRBV18 with TRBJ2-7, with TRBD1 matching 10 bases. Germline V gene lookup returns CDR1 KGHSH and CDR2 LQKENI. This CDR3 is built from 15 residues. J was trimmed by 3 bases and V by 3 bases; bases with no gene match: 5. The CDR3 region is CASSPPRTGGYEQYF. CDR3 in DNA: TGTGCCAGCTCACCTCCTAGGACAGGGGGCTACGAGCAGTACTTC. The whole variable domain, remainder taken from reference TRBV18 and TRBJ2-7, is NAGVMQNPRHLVRRRGQEARLRCSPMKGHSHVYWYRQLPEEGLKFMVYLQKENIIDESGMPKERFSAEFPKEGPSILRIQQVVRGDSAAYFCASSPPRTGGYEQYFGPGTRLTVT.

This chain uses TRBV27 with TRBJ1-1, with D unclear. Germline values: CDR1 MNHEY, CDR2 SMNVEV (reference sequence). This CDR3 is built from 17 residues. V was shortened by 5 bases and J by 0 bases, with 19 bases between the two germline ends. The CDR3 loop reads CASSPSEGGDMNTEAFF. CDR3 coding DNA: TGTGCCAGCAGTCCTAGTGAAGGTGGGGATATGAACACTGAAGCTTTCTTT.

The genes are TRBV7-2 and TRBJ1-1, with no clear D. The V end was cut by 7 bases, the J end by 0 bases, with 15 bases between. There are 15 residues in the CDR3. Looked up from germline, CDR1 is SGHTA and CDR2 is FQGNSA. The CDR3 DNA follows: TGTGCCAGCATCGCGTCAGCGAACATGAACACTGAAGCTTTCTTT. This encodes CASIASANMNTEAFF.

The J gene is TRBJ1-4, the V gene TRBV27; D not certain. CDR1 and CDR2 (germline): MNHEY, SMNVEV (reference sequence). V shed 0 bases and J shed 6 bases, with 5 bases lying between them. The CDR3 loop spans 13 amino acids. The CDR3 loop reads CASSLSTDEKLFF. In DNA form, the CDR3 reads TGTGCCAGCAGTTTATCCACGGATGAAAAACTGTTTTTT.

V gene TRBV6-1 combines with J gene TRBJ2-1; no clear D gene. Trimming took off 3 bases at V and 3 bases at J, with 18 bases between the two ends. There are 17 residues in the CDR3. Per germline, CDR1 MNHNS and CDR2 SASEGT. The DNA for the CDR3 is TGTGCCAGCAGTGATTGGACCCCCCAAAACCTCTACAATGAGCAGTTCTTC. Translated, it gives CASSDWTPQNLYNEQFF.

This sequence joins TRBV7-2 and TRBJ1-2, with D possibly TRBD1 on 5 matching bases. CDR1 and CDR2 (germline): SGHTA, FQGNSA. Trimming removed 1 base at V and 4 bases at J, with 13 bases between. CDR3 length: 15 amino acids. The CDR3 nucleotides are TGTGCCAGCAGCTTAGTGGGGGGAAAGGGCTATGGCTACACCTTC. The encoded protein is CASSLVGGKGYGYTF. Based on the CDR3 plus reference TRBV7-2 and TRBJ1-2, the full variable domain is GAGVSQSPSNKVTEKGKDVELRCDPISGHTALYWYRQSLGQGLEFLIYFQGNSAPDKSGLPSDRFSAERTGGSVSTLTIQRTQQEDSAVYLCASSLVGGKGYGYTFGSGTRLTVV.

CDR3 bases: TGCAGCGTTGAAATCCGGGACAGATACAATGAGCAGTTCTTC. Translating gives CSVEIRDRYNEQFF. The chain has TRBV29-1 and TRBJ2-1, with 7 bases fitting TRBD1. The CDR3 spans 14 residues. The trim removed 2 bases at V and 4 bases at J, leaving 5 bases unmatched. From germline, CDR1 is SQVTM and CDR2 ANQGSEA.

The chain joins TRBV5-4 to TRBJ2-7; D remains ambiguous. V shed 4 bases and J shed 4 bases, with 21 bases lying between them. There are 16 residues in the CDR3. Per the germline V gene, CDR1 is SGHNT and CDR2 is YYREEE (reference sequence). The CDR3, as DNA: TGTGCCAGCAGCCCCCCCGCAGCGACCTACCCGTACGAGCAGTACTTC. Protein product: CASSPPAATYPYEQYF.

V is TRBV28 and J is TRBJ2-1, with 9 positions matching TRBD1. The J segment lost 6 bases and the V segment lost 6 bases, leaving 12 bases of the junction unmatched. The CDR3 runs 16 residues. The germline gives CDR1 MDHEN, CDR2 SYDVKM. CDR3 coding DNA: TGTGCCAGCAGCCCCGAGAAGGGACAGGGCTCCAATGAGCAGTTCTTC. Translated: CASSPEKGQGSNEQFF. The complete variable domain, with remaining parts taken from reference TRBV28 and TRBJ2-1, reads DVKVTQSSRYLVKRTGEKVFLECVQDMDHENMFWYRQDPGLGLRLIYFSYDVKMKEKGDIPEGYSVSREKKERFSLILESASTNQTSMYLCASSPEKGQGSNEQFFGPGTRLTVL.

The V and J genes are TRBV29-1 and TRBJ2-1; a possible D gene is TRBD2 (6 bases). Germline assignment: CDR1 SQVTM and CDR2 ANQGSEA. Trimming took 7 bases from V and 9 from J, leaving 16 bases between them. The CDR3 has 12 residues. CDR3: CSDGTGGIEQFF. CDR3 sequence (DNA): TGCAGCGATGGTACCGGGGGAATTGAGCAGTTCTTC.

The chain combines TRBV18 with TRBJ1-1; D call uncertain. Germline assignment: CDR1 KGHSH and CDR2 LQKENI. The V and J ends lost 0 bases and 4 bases respectively, with 12 bases between them. This CDR3 is 15 amino acids long. The CDR3 loop is CASSPPSRLGTEAFF. The CDR3 DNA reads TGTGCCAGCTCACCACCGTCCCGCCTCGGCACTGAAGCTTTCTTT.

This clone came up once. The chain couples TRBV6-5 to TRBJ1-1; D might be TRBD1 (6 bases). Germline CDR1 reads MNHEY; CDR2 reads SVGAGI. V lost 7 bases to trimming and J lost 10 bases, with 16 bases between them. There are 12 residues in the CDR3. DNA for the CDR3: TGTGCCAGCACCGAGACAGGCCGGGGAGCTTTCTTT. Translating gives CASTETGRGAFF.